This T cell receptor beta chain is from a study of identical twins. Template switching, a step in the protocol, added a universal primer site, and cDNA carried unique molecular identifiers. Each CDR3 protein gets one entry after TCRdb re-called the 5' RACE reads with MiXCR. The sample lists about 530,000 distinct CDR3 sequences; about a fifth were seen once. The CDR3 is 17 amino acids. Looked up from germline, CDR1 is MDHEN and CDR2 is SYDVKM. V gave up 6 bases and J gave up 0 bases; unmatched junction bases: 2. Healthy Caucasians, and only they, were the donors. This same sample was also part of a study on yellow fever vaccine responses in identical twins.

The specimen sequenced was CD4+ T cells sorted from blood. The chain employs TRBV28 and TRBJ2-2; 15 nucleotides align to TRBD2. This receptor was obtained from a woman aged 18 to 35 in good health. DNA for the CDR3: TGTGCCAGCAGCGGACTAGCGGGAGGGTCGAACACCGGGGAGCTGTTTTTT. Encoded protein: CASSGLAGGSNTGELFF.